The 4 T cell receptor beta chains given below trace back to one sample, sequenced in a study of T cells after yellow fever vaccination. Each CDR3 protein gets one entry after TCRdb re-called the 5' RACE reads with MiXCR. The sample holds some 500,000 distinct CDR3 sequences, approximately 13% seen once. Specimen: PBMCs, collected on the day of the yellow fever booster vaccination. The receptors stem from a man aged 30 to 45 who received the YFV17D yellow fever vaccine.

This clonotype was counted a few times. This sequence joins TRBV18 and TRBJ1-1; D not certain. The CDR3 covers 13 residues. Germline CDR1 and CDR2: KGHSH and LQKENI. The V end lost 0 bases, the J end lost 5 bases, and 7 bases lay between the germline ends. CDR3 DNA sequence: TGTGCCAGCTCACCACCGCTGGGGACTGAAGCTTTCTTT. Protein product: CASSPPLGTEAFF.

CDR3: CAIRTETNTEAFF. CDR3 sequence (DNA): TGTGCCATCAGAACAGAGACGAACACTGAAGCTTTCTTT. The J gene is TRBJ1-1, the V gene TRBV10-3; D is unresolved. V lost 6 bases and J lost 1, with 9 bases in between. Germline V gene sequence: CDR1 ENHRY, CDR2 SYGVKD. The CDR3 has 13 amino acids.

This CDR3 is CASSPQRTSSYNEQFF. The CDR3, as DNA: TGTGCCAGCAGCCCACAAAGGACTAGCAGTTACAATGAGCAGTTCTTC. This chain joins TRBV5-4 and TRBJ2-1; 8 bases agree with TRBD2. With V trimmed by 4 bases and J by 4 bases, 10 bases remained unmatched. Germline assignment: CDR1 SGHNT and CDR2 YYREEE (reference sequence). This CDR3 is built from 16 residues.

The chain couples TRBV6-2 or TRBV6-3 to TRBJ2-1, with TRBD1 matching over 10 bases. CDR3 length: 15 amino acids. The germline CDR1 and CDR2 sequences are MNHEY and SVGEGT. V was pared by 7 bases and J by 9 bases, with 12 bases of the junction left unmatched. This CDR3 reads CASTQDRGSFSEQFF. The CDR3 region has the DNA TGTGCCAGCACCCAGGACAGGGGGTCCTTTAGTGAGCAGTTCTTC.